A single sample gave rise to the 6 T cell receptor beta chains below, sequenced in a study of T cell responses to AZD1222 COVID-19 vaccine. Repertoires were generated with immunoSEQ multiplex PCR, while TCRdb's copy carries only in-frame clones and drops some. The sample consists of approximately 130,000 clones, 85% to 90% of them appearing once. The source material was peripheral blood, sampled on day 0 of AZD1222 vaccination. Receptors originate from an adult in good health.

This clone was seen more than once but under ten times. V and J are TRBV6-5 and TRBJ1-2, with TRBD1 as a possible D gene (6 bases). Trimming removed 7 bases from V and 4 bases from J, with 13 bases in between. Looked up from germline, CDR1 is MNHEY and CDR2 is SVGAGI. CDR3 length: 13 residues. In nucleotides, the CDR3 is TGTGCCAGCACCAATACAGGGAGCTATGGCTACACCTTC. Encoded protein: CASTNTGSYGYTF.

The rearrangement joins TRBV30 to TRBJ2-2; 10 positions agree with TRBD1. Looked up from germline, CDR1 is GTSNPN and CDR2 is SVGIG (reference sequence). The ends lost 6 bases at V and 0 bases at J; junction bases unmatched: 7. The CDR3 has 16 amino acids. In DNA form, the CDR3 reads TGTGCCTGTCCACGGACAGGGGGTACGAACACCGGGGAGCTGTTTTTT. It yields the protein CACPRTGGTNTGELFF.

V usage is TRBV5-1 and J usage is TRBJ1-1; a possible D gene is TRBD1 (5 bases). Between the trimmed V and J ends, which lost 4 bases and 5 bases, there was a span of 12 bases. The germline V gene has CDR1 SGHRS and CDR2 YFSETQ. The CDR3 covers 13 residues. CDR3 amino acids: CASSTSGRTEAFF. The CDR3 nucleotides are TGCGCCAGCAGCACCTCAGGGAGGACTGAAGCTTTCTTT.

This clone was recorded once. The CDR3 sequence: CASSPEAGHGYTF. The CDR3 coding sequence is TGTGCCAGCAGTCCCGAGGCGGGCCATGGCTACACCTTC. V is TRBV7-2 and J is TRBJ1-2, with no clear D. The CDR3 is 13 residues long. Germline CDR1 SGHTA, CDR2 FQGNSA. Trimming stripped 6 bases from V and 6 bases from J, with 14 bases between. Supplemented by reference TRBV7-2 and TRBJ1-2, the full variable domain reads GAGVSQSPSNKVTEKGKDVELRCDPISGHTALYWYRQSLGQGLEFLIYFQGNSAPDKSGLPSDRFSAERTGGSVSTLTIQRTQQEDSAVYLCASSPEAGHGYTFGSGTRLTVV.

This clone was observed a single time. This rearrangement joins TRBV20-1 to TRBJ1-2, with D hard to call. Trimming cost V 3 bases and J 4 bases, with 9 bases left between them. This CDR3 has 12 residues. CDR1 is DFQATT and CDR2 is SNEGSKA in the germline V gene (reference sequence). The CDR3 DNA reads as TGCAGTGCTAGTAGTCGTCTCTATGGCTACACCTTC. Protein product: CSASSRLYGYTF.

The chain carries TRBV19 and TRBJ1-5; D unresolved. The V and J ends lost 2 bases and 1 base respectively, with 9 bases between them. The CDR3 is 15 residues long. The V gene's germline CDR1 is LNHDA and CDR2 SQIVND (reference sequence). The CDR3, as DNA: TGTGCCAGTAGTATAACCCCGGACAGCAATCAGCCCCAGCATTTT. Protein: CASSITPDSNQPQHF.